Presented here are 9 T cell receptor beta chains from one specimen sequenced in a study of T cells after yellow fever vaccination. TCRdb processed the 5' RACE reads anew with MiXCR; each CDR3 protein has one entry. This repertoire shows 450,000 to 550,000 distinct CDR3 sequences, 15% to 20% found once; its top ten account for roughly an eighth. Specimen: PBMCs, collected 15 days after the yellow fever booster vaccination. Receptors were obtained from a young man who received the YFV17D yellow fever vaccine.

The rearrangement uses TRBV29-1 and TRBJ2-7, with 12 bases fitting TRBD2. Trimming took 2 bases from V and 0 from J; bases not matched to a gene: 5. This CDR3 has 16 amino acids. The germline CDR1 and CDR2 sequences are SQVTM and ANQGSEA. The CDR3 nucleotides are TGCAGCGTTGAAACTAGCGGGAGGACCCTCTCCTACGAGCAGTACTTC. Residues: CSVETSGRTLSYEQYF.

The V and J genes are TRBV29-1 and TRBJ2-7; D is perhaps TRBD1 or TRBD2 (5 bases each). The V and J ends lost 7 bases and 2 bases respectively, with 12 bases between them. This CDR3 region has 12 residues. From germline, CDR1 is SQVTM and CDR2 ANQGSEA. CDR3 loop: CSASRDAYEQYF. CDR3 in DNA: TGCAGCGCTTCCCGGGACGCCTACGAGCAGTACTTC.

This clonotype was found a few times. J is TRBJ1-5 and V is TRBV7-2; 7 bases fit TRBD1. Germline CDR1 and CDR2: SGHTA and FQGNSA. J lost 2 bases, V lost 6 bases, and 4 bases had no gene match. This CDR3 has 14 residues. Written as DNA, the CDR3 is TGTGCCAGCAGATCCGACAGGGGCAATCAGCCCCAGCATTTT. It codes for CASRSDRGNQPQHF.

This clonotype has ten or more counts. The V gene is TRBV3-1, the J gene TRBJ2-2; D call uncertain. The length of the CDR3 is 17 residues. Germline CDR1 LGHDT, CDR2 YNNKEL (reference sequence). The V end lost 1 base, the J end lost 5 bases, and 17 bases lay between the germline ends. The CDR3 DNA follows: TGTGCCAGCAGCCAAGCCTCTAGGGTTCTCGGGACCGGGGAGCTGTTTTTT. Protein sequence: CASSQASRVLGTGELFF. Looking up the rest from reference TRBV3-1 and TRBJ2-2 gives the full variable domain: DTAVSQTPKYLVTQMGNDKSIKCEQNLGHDTMYWYKQDSKKFLKIMFSYNNKELIINETVPNRFSPKSPDKAHLNLHINSLELGDSAVYFCASSQASRVLGTGELFFGEGSRLTVL.

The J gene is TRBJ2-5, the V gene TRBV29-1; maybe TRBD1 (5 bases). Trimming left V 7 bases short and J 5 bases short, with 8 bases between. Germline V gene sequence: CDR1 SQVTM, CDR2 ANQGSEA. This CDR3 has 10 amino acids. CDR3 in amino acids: CSAGHETQYF. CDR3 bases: TGCAGCGCCGGACATGAGACCCAGTACTTC.

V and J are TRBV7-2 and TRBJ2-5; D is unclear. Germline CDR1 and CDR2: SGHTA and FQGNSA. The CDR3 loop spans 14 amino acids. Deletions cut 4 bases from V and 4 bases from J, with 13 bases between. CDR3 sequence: CASSSRGLPETQYF. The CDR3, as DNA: TGTGCCAGCAGCTCCCGTGGGCTTCCAGAGACCCAGTACTTC.

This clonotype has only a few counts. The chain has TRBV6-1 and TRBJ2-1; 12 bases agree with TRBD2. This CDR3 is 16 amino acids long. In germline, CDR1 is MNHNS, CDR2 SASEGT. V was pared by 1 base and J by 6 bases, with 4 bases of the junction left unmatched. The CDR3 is CASSEVGLAGSNEQFF. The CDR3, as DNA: TGTGCCAGCAGTGAAGTTGGACTAGCGGGATCCAATGAGCAGTTCTTC.

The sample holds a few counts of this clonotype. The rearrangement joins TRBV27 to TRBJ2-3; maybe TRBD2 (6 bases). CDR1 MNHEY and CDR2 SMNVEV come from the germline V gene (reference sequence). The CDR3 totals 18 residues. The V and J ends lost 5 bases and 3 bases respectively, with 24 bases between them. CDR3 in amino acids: CASSPQEASALGTDTQYF. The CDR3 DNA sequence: TGTGCCAGCAGTCCCCAGGAAGCTAGCGCTCTAGGGACAGATACGCAGTATTTT.

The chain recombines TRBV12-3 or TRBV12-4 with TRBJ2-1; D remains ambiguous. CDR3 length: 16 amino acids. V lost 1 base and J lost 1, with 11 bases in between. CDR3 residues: CASSLGTTLSYNEQFF. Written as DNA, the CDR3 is TGTGCCAGCAGTTTAGGTACTACGCTGTCCTACAATGAGCAGTTCTTC.